Shown below are 28 T cell receptor beta chains from a single sample sequenced in a study of blood T cells in healthy people across ages. Next came a second PCR, run for roughly 6 to 11 cycles, which used a sample-barcoded 5' primer along with a J-beta primer mix. TCRdb passed the 5' RACE reads through MiXCR, listing each CDR3 protein once. The table has 780,000 or so distinct CDR3 sequences, around three fifths seen once; the top ten hold under 30%. Sequenced material: blood. These receptors came from a man aged 35 to 55 in good health.

The chain couples TRBV7-2 to TRBJ2-7, with D hard to call. V was shortened by 4 bases and J by 1 base, with 14 bases between the two germline ends. The CDR3 runs 15 residues. Germline V gene data show CDR1 as SGHTA and CDR2 as FQGNSA. Here the CDR3 DNA reads TGTGCCAGCAGCTCAACATCCTCCCGGTCCTACGAGCAGTACTTC. Protein sequence: CASSSTSSRSYEQYF.

The chain links TRBV24-1 to TRBJ2-3; D is ambiguous. This CDR3 spans 11 amino acids. Trimming stripped 8 bases from V and 6 bases from J, with 8 bases between. Germline values: CDR1 KGHDR, CDR2 SFDVKD. In DNA, the CDR3 is TGTGCCACCAAAGGTCCGGATACGCAGTATTTT. This encodes CATKGPDTQYF.

Note on this clonotype: One end of the junction varies from germline; a read error may be responsible. The V gene is TRBV14, the J gene TRBJ1-6, with D hard to call. Per germline, CDR1 SGHDN and CDR2 FVKESK. CDR3 length: 15 amino acids. The DNA for the CDR3 is TGTGCCAGCAGCCATCTGGGAGCCTATAAGTCACCCCTCCACTTT. Translated, it gives CASSHLGAYKSPLHF.

The chain has TRBV5-5 and TRBJ1-2, with D possibly matching TRBD1 (6 bases). Germline CDR1 reads SGHKS; CDR2 reads YYEKEE (reference sequence). Trimming removed 0 bases at V and 8 bases at J, with 14 bases between. The CDR3 covers 14 residues. The CDR3 loop reads CASSLALQGRGYTF. CDR3 DNA: TGTGCCAGCAGCTTGGCCTTACAGGGTAGAGGCTACACCTTC.

The chain has TRBV12-3 or TRBV12-4 and TRBJ2-7; 7 nucleotides agree with TRBD2. The V and J ends lost 4 bases and 2 bases, in that order; junction bases with no gene match: 5. The CDR3 sequence is 14 residues long. In DNA form, the CDR3 reads TGTGCCAGCAGTTCGGCGGGAGAAGCCTACGAGCAGTACTTC. The encoded protein is CASSSAGEAYEQYF.

The V gene is TRBV18, the J gene TRBJ2-5; perhaps TRBD1 as D (6 bases). Germline V lookup: CDR1 KGHSH, CDR2 LQKENI. This CDR3 is 14 amino acids long. Trimming removed 6 bases from V and 1 base from J, with 12 bases in between. The CDR3 region has the DNA TGTGCCAGCTCCCCCGGGACACCCCAAGAGACCCAGTACTTC. Translated, it gives CASSPGTPQETQYF.

This chain links TRBV29-1 with TRBJ1-2; D might be TRBD1 (5 bases). Germline V gene sequence: CDR1 SQVTM, CDR2 ANQGSEA. This CDR3 has 16 amino acids. Deletions cut 0 bases from V and 3 bases from J, with 17 bases between. In DNA, the CDR3 is TGCAGCGTTGAAGATCTTTTCTCAGGGAGTTACTATGGCTACACCTTC. Encoded protein: CSVEDLFSGSYYGYTF. Supplemented by reference TRBV29-1 and TRBJ1-2, the full variable domain reads SAVISQKPSRDICQRGTSLTIQCQVDSQVTMMFWYRQQPGQSLTLIATANQGSEATYESGFVIDKFPISRPNLTFSTLTVSNMSPEDSSIYLCSVEDLFSGSYYGYTFGSGTRLTVV.

This clonotype was detected a few times. J is TRBJ2-7 and V is TRBV24-1, with D possibly matching TRBD1 (5 bases). The better agreement between TRBJ2-5 and the DNA end casts doubt on the J call. Germline CDR1 reads KGHDR; CDR2 reads SFDVKD. The CDR3 length is 15 residues. The CDR3 region is CATSVSGQGWETQYF. The CDR3 DNA sequence: TGTGCCACCAGTGTCTCCGGGCAGGGCTGGGAGACCCAGTACTTC.

The CDR3 DNA reads TGTGCCAGCAGCCCTGCCCGGCGGAGCAATCAGCCCCAGCATTTT. This sequence encodes CASSPARRSNQPQHF. J is TRBJ1-5 and V is TRBV12-3 or TRBV12-4; D is unresolved. The CDR3 is 15 residues long. The ends were cut back, 6 bases at V and 1 base at J, with 13 bases in the middle.

This clonotype was found a few times. DNA of the CDR3: TGCAGTGCTAGAGATGCCAGACTAGCGGGAAGCTCCTACAATGAGCAGTTCTTC. Translated: CSARDARLAGSSYNEQFF. The chain couples TRBV20-1 to TRBJ2-1; TRBD2 agrees at 11 bases. This CDR3 has 18 residues. The junction had 7 bases not matched to a gene; V was cut back by 0 bases and J by 0 bases. Germline loops: CDR1 DFQATT, CDR2 SNEGSKA (reference sequence).

V and J are TRBV9 and TRBJ2-1; D tentatively reads TRBD1 or TRBD2 (5 bases each). CDR3 length: 15 amino acids. V was clipped by 2 bases and J by 8 bases, with 17 bases between them. In germline, CDR1 is SGDLS, CDR2 YYNGEE. CDR3 sequence: CASSVGAVGLHEQFF. Here the CDR3 DNA reads TGTGCCAGCAGCGTCGGGGCAGTTGGTTTACATGAGCAGTTCTTC.

This clonotype turned up a few times. The V call is TRBV6-5, the J call TRBJ2-7; a possible D gene is TRBD1 (5 bases). Trimming removed 5 bases from V and 3 bases from J, with 11 bases in between. Germline V gene lookup returns CDR1 MNHEY and CDR2 SVGAGI. This CDR3 has 13 amino acids. The DNA for the CDR3 is TGTGCCAGCAGTCGACAGCCACACTACGAGCAGTACTTC. Protein sequence: CASSRQPHYEQYF.

The V call is TRBV7-2, the J call TRBJ1-5; 7 bases are shared with TRBD1. V was pared by 5 bases and J by 3 bases, with 4 bases of the junction left unmatched. The CDR3 is made up of 14 amino acids. The germline V gene encodes CDR1 SGHTA and CDR2 FQGNSA. CDR3 loop: CASSRTGPNQPQHF. The CDR3 nucleotides read TGTGCCAGCAGCCGGACAGGACCCAATCAGCCCCAGCATTTT. Using reference TRBV7-2 and TRBJ1-5 for the parts outside the CDR3, the full variable domain is GAGVSQSPSNKVTEKGKDVELRCDPISGHTALYWYRQSLGQGLEFLIYFQGNSAPDKSGLPSDRFSAERTGGSVSTLTIQRTQQEDSAVYLCASSRTGPNQPQHFGDGTRLSIL.

Only a few counts were recorded for this clonotype. V usage is TRBV5-1 and J usage is TRBJ2-1; 8 nucleotides agree with TRBD2. The V segment lost 1 base and the J segment 8 bases; nucleotides outside the gene matches: 11. In germline, CDR1 is SGHRS, CDR2 YFSETQ. The CDR3 has 16 amino acids. The CDR3 reads CASSLRAGGPEDEQFF. The CDR3, as DNA: TGCGCCAGCAGCTTGCGGGCGGGGGGCCCAGAGGATGAGCAGTTCTTC.

There are a few counts of this clonotype. The rearrangement joins TRBV6-5 to TRBJ2-7; TRBD1 or TRBD2 may be the D gene (5 bases each). Germline CDR1 MNHEY, CDR2 SVGAGI. The V and J ends lost 0 bases and 5 bases respectively, with 17 bases between them. The CDR3 sequence is 16 residues long. The CDR3 reads CASSYSRGAGNHEQYF. CDR3 nucleotide sequence: TGTGCCAGCAGTTACTCGCGAGGGGCTGGGAATCACGAGCAGTACTTC.

This sequence joins TRBV28 and TRBJ2-7; D might be TRBD1 or TRBD2, each matching 5 bases. The CDR3 consists of 13 residues. Per the germline V gene, CDR1 is MDHEN and CDR2 is SYDVKM. V shed 5 bases and J shed 3 bases, with 11 bases lying between them. The CDR3 loop reads CASSVGVIYEQYF. CDR3 DNA sequence: TGTGCCAGCAGTGTGGGGGTAATCTACGAGCAGTACTTC.

The chain has TRBV28 and TRBJ2-4, with 11 nucleotides matching TRBD2. The end of the DNA fits TRBJ2-7 better, so the J call may be wrong. The CDR3 loop spans 17 amino acids. CDR1 is MDHEN, CDR2 SYDVKM, per germline. In DNA form, the CDR3 reads TGTGCCAGCAGTTTCACCGTAGGGACTAGCGGTACCTACGAGCAGTACTTC. It yields the protein CASSFTVGTSGTYEQYF.

This chain connects TRBV28 to TRBJ1-2, with 11 bases that match TRBD1. The CDR3 spans 16 residues. V was clipped by 2 bases and J by 4 bases; unmatched bases: 6. From germline, CDR1 is MDHEN and CDR2 SYDVKM. CDR3 loop: CASSLHGTGGSYGYTF. The CDR3, as DNA: TGTGCCAGCAGTTTACACGGGACAGGGGGAAGCTATGGCTACACCTTC.

V usage is TRBV28 and J usage is TRBJ1-5; TRBD1 matches at 9 bases. J was trimmed by 6 bases and V by 6 bases; bases with no gene match: 9. CDR1 and CDR2 from the germline V gene are MDHEN and SYDVKM. The CDR3 runs to 15 residues. The chain's CDR3 is CASSNGQGKVQPQHF. DNA for the CDR3: TGTGCCAGCAGCAACGGACAGGGGAAGGTTCAGCCCCAGCATTTT.

CDR3 sequence: CASSLAGGGLPTDTQYF. The DNA of the CDR3 is TGTGCCAGCAGCTTAGCGGGCGGGGGCCTCCCCACAGATACGCAGTATTTT. V gene TRBV7-2 combines with J gene TRBJ2-3, with D perhaps matching TRBD2 (7 bases). Between the trimmed V and J ends, which lost 0 bases and 2 bases, there was a span of 15 bases. Germline loops: CDR1 SGHTA, CDR2 FQGNSA. This CDR3 has 17 amino acids.

V gene TRBV29-1 combines with J gene TRBJ2-1; a possible D gene is TRBD1 (6 bases). Trimming pared 7 bases from V and 0 bases from J, leaving 10 bases between. The CDR3 has 13 amino acids. From germline, CDR1 is SQVTM and CDR2 ANQGSEA. The DNA for the CDR3 is TGCAGCGGCCGGGACACCTCCTACAATGAGCAGTTCTTC. Amino acids: CSGRDTSYNEQFF.

The chain has TRBV12-3 or TRBV12-4 and TRBJ2-3; D gene uncertain. This CDR3 spans 13 amino acids. V shed 7 bases and J shed 7 bases, with 15 bases lying between them. CDR3 region: CASIPASTYTQYF. The DNA for the CDR3 is TGTGCCAGCATTCCCGCGTCCACGTATACGCAGTATTTT.

The chain uses TRBV4-2 and TRBJ2-5; 8 bases align to TRBD1. The CDR3 is 17 residues long. The junction had 17 bases not matched to a gene; V was cut back by 2 bases and J by 9 bases. Germline values: CDR1 LGHNA, CDR2 YNFKEQ. The CDR3 DNA sequence: TGTGCCAGCAGCCAACCCGGGACAGGAGGATCGTTTCAGCCCCAGTACTTC. Translating gives CASSQPGTGGSFQPQYF.

This clonotype occurred a few times. The rearrangement joins TRBV7-8 to TRBJ2-1, with TRBD2 matching 8 bases. Germline values: CDR1 SGHVS, CDR2 FQNEAQ. The CDR3 covers 15 residues. V lost 5 bases to trimming and J lost 6 bases; unmatched junction nucleotides: 9. CDR3 in DNA: TGTGCCAGCAGCCGCCGGGGGGGTCTACTCAATGAGCAGTTCTTC. Translated, it gives CASSRRGGLLNEQFF.

The chain carries TRBV5-1 and TRBJ2-1; 7 nucleotides align to TRBD1. There are 14 residues in the CDR3. CDR1 SGHRS and CDR2 YFSETQ come from the germline V gene. V shed 0 bases and J 7 bases; nucleotides not matched to a gene: 4. The CDR3, as DNA: TGCGCCAGCAGCTTGGGACAGGGTAAAAATGAGCAGTTCTTC. It translates to CASSLGQGKNEQFF.

CDR3 in amino acids: CASSRDWGSGVWDEQFF. DNA of the CDR3: TGTGCCAGCAGCCGAGACTGGGGTAGCGGGGTTTGGGATGAGCAGTTCTTC. The J gene is TRBJ2-1, the V gene TRBV14, with TRBD2 identical over 8 bases. The CDR3 is 17 residues long. CDR1 SGHDN and CDR2 FVKESK come from the germline V gene. Trimming cost V 4 bases and J 8 bases; bases outside gene matches: 16. The whole variable domain, filled in from reference TRBV14 and TRBJ2-1, reads EAGVTQFPSHSVIEKGQTVTLRCDPISGHDNLYWYRRVMGKEIKFLLHFVKESKQDESGMPNNRFLAERTGGTYSTLKVQPAELEDSGVYFCASSRDWGSGVWDEQFFGPGTRLTVL.

The chain uses TRBV12-3 or TRBV12-4 and TRBJ1-2; 7 bases map to TRBD1. V lost 5 bases and J lost 2; bases outside the gene matches: 14. The CDR3 runs 17 residues. The CDR3 coding sequence is TGTGCCAGCAGTATCCGGACCGAGGGGGCTTTAAACTATGGCTACACCTTC. Translating gives CASSIRTEGALNYGYTF.

The chain recombines TRBV7-3 with TRBJ2-3; D might be TRBD1 (7 bases). CDR3 length equals 16 residues. With 1 base removed from V and 2 bases from J, the gap between germline ends came to 13 bases. CDR1 is SGHTA, CDR2 FQGTGA, per germline. The CDR3 region has the DNA TGTGCCAGCAGCTTAAGGCAGGGGGGCCCCACAGATACGCAGTATTTT. This gives the protein CASSLRQGGPTDTQYF. Variable domain in full (rest from reference TRBV7-3 and TRBJ2-3): GAGVSQTPSNKVTEKGKYVELRCDPISGHTALYWYRQSLGQGPEFLIYFQGTGAADDSGLPNDRFFAVRPEGSVSTLKIQRTERGDSAVYLCASSLRQGGPTDTQYFGPGTRLTVL.